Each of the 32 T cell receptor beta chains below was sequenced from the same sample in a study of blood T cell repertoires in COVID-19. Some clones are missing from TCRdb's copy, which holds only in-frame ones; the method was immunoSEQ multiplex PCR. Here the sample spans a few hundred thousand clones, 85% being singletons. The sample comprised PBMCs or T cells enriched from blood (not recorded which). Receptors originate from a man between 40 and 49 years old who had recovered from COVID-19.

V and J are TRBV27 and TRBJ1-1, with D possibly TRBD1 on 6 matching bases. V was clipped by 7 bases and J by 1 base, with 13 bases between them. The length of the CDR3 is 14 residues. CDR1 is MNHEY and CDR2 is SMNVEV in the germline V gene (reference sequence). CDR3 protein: CASTSDRSNTEAFF. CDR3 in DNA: TGTGCCAGCACCTCGGACAGATCGAACACTGAAGCTTTCTTT.

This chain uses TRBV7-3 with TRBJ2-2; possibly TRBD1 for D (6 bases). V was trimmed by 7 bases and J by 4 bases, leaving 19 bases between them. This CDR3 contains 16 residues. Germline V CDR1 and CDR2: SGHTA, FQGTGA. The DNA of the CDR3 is TGTGCCAGCACCCAACTTAAGACAGGAGGCACCGGGGAGCTGTTTTTT. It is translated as CASTQLKTGGTGELFF.

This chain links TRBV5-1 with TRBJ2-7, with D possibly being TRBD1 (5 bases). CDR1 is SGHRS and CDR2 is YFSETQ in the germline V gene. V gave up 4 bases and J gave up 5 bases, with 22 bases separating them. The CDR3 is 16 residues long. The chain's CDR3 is CASSGVFTGLFDEQYF. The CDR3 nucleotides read TGCGCCAGCAGCGGAGTCTTTACAGGTCTATTCGACGAGCAGTACTTC.

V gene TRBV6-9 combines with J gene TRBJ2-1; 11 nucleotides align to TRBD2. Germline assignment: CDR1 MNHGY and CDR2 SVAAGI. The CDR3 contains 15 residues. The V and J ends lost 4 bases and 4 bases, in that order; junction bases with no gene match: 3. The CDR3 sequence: CASSSGTSGYNEQFF. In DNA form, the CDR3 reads TGTGCCAGCAGTTCCGGGACTAGCGGTTACAATGAGCAGTTCTTC.

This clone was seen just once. CDR3 coding DNA: TGTGCCACCTCGCGGGCAGGGGGCAATCAGCCCCAGCATTTT. Protein sequence: CATSRAGGNQPQHF. This chain joins TRBV24-1 and TRBJ1-5, with D tentatively TRBD1 (6 bases). The CDR3 sequence is 14 residues long. CDR1 and CDR2 from the germline V gene are KGHDR and SFDVKD. V was clipped by 9 bases and J by 2 bases, with 13 bases between them.

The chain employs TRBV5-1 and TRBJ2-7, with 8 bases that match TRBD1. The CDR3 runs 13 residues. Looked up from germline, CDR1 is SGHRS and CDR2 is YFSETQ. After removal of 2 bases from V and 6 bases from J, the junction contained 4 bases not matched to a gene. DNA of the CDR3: TGCGCCAGCAGCTTATATACAGGGGGCGAGCAGTACTTC. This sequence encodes CASSLYTGGEQYF.

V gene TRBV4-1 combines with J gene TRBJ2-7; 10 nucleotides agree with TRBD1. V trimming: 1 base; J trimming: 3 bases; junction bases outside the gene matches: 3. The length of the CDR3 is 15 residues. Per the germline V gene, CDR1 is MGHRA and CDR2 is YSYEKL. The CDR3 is CASSQVWDRGYEQYF. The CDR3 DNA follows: TGCGCCAGCAGCCAAGTTTGGGACAGGGGCTACGAGCAGTACTTC.

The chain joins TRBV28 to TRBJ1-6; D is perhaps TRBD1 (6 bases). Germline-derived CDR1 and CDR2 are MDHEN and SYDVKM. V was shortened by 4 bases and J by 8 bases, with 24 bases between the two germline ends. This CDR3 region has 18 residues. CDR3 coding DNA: TGTGCCAGCAGTTCGTGGACAGAGAAAACCCTTGGGGATTCACCCCTCCACTTT. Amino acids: CASSSWTEKTLGDSPLHF.

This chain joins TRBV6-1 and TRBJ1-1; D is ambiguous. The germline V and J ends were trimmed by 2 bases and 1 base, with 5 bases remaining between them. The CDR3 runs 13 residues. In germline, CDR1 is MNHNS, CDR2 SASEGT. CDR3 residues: CASSEPWNTEAFF. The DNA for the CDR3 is TGTGCCAGCAGTGAACCGTGGAACACTGAAGCTTTCTTT.

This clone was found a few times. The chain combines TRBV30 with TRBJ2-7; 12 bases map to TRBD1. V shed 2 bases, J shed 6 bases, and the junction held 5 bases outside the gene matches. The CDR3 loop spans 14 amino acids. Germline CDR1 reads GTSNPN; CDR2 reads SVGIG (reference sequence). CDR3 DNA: TGTGCCTGGAGTCGGGGACAGGGGGCTTCCGAGCAGTACTTC. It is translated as CAWSRGQGASEQYF. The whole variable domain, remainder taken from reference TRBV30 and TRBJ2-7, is SQTIHQWPATLVQPVGSPLSLECTVEGTSNPNLYWYRQAAGRGLQLLFYSVGIGQISSEVPQNLSASRPQDRQFILSSKKLLLSDSGFYLCAWSRGQGASEQYFGPGTRLTVT.

The CDR3 is CASSLDRLINEKLFF. CDR3 bases: TGTGCCAGCAGCTTAGACAGGTTAATTAATGAAAAACTGTTTTTT. The rearrangement joins TRBV7-8 to TRBJ1-4, with D perhaps TRBD1 (5 bases). The CDR3 covers 15 residues. Germline CDR1 SGHVS, CDR2 FQNEAQ. Trimming stripped 1 base from V and 4 bases from J, with 10 bases between.

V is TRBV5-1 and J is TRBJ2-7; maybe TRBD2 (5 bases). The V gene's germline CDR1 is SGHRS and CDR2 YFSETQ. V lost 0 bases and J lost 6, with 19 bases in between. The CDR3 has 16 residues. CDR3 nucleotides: TGCGCCAGCAGCTTGGAATCCCTAGCTCTGTCTGGCGAGCAGTACTTC. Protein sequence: CASSLESLALSGEQYF. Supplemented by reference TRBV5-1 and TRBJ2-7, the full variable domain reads KAGVTQTPRYLIKTRGQQVTLSCSPISGHRSVSWYQQTPGQGLQFLFEYFSETQRNKGNFPGRFSGRQFSNSRSEMNVSTLELGDSALYLCASSLESLALSGEQYFGPGTRLTVT.

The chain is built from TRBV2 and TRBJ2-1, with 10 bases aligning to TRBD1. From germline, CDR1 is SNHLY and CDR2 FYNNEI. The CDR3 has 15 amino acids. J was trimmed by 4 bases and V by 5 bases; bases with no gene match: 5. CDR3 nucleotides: TGTGCCAGCAGTCAGACAGGGGGCGATTACAATGAGCAGTTCTTC. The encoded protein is CASSQTGGDYNEQFF.

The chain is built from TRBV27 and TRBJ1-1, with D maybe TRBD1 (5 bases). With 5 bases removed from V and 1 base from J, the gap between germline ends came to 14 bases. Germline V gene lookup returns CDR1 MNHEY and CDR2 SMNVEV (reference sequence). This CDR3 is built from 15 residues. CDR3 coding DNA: TGTGCCAGCAGTCCACCGGGGGTGGCGAACACTGAAGCTTTCTTT. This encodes CASSPPGVANTEAFF.

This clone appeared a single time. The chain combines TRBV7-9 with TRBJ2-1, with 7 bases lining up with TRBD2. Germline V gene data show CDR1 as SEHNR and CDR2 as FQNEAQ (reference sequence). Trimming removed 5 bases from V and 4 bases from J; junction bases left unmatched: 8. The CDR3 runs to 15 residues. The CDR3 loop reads CASSPQAGDYNEQFF. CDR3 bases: TGTGCCAGCAGCCCTCAGGCGGGGGATTACAATGAGCAGTTCTTC.

The CDR3 sequence: CASSSTGWGKTGELFF. Written as DNA, the CDR3 is TGTGCCAGCAGCTCAACAGGGTGGGGCAAAACCGGGGAGCTGTTTTTT. The chain recombines TRBV13 with TRBJ2-2, with a weak D call TRBD1 (6 bases). The length of the CDR3 is 16 residues. Trimming took off 4 bases at V and 5 bases at J, with 17 bases between the two ends. The germline gives CDR1 PRHDT, CDR2 FYEKMQ (reference sequence).

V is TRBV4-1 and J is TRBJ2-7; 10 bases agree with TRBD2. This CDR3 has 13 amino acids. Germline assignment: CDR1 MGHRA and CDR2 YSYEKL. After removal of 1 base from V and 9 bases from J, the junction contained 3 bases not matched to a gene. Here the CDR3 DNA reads TGCGCCAGCAGCCAAGGGCTAGCGGGAGCGCAGTACTTC. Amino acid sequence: CASSQGLAGAQYF.

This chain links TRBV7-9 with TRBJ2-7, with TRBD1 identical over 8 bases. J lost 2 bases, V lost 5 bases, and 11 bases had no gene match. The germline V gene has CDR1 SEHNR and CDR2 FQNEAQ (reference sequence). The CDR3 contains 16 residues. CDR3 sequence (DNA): TGTGCCAGCAGCCCGCCCTCTGGACAGGGAGCCTACGAGCAGTACTTC. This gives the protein CASSPPSGQGAYEQYF.

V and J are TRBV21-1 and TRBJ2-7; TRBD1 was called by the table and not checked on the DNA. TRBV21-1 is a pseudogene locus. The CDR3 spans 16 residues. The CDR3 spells CASSNLVTGYSYEQYF. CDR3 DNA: TGTGCCAGCAGCAACCTTGTGACAGGGTACTCCTACGAGCAGTACTTC.

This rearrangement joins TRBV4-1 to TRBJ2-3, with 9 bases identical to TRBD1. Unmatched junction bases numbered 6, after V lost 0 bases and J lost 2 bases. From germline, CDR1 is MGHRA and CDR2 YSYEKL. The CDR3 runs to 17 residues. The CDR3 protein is CASSQEFGTGPTDTQYF. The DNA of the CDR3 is TGCGCCAGCAGCCAAGAATTCGGGACAGGGCCCACAGATACGCAGTATTTT.

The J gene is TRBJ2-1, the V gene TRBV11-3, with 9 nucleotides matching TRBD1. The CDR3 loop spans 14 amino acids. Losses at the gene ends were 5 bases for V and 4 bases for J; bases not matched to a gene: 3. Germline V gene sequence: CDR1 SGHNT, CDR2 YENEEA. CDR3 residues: CASSVGTGYNEQFF. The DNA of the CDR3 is TGTGCCAGCAGCGTTGGGACAGGGTACAATGAGCAGTTCTTC.

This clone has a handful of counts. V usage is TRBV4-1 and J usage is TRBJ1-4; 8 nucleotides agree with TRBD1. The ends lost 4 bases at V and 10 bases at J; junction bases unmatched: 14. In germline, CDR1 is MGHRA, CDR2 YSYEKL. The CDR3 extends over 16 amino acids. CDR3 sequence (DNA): TGCGCCAGCAGCCCCCCACAGGGACAGGACACGGGAAAACTGTTTTTT. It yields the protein CASSPPQGQDTGKLFF.

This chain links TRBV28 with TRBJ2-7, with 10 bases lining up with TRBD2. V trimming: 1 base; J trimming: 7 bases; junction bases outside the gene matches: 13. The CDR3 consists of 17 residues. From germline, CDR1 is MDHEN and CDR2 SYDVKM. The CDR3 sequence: CASSLYMASGRGGEQYF. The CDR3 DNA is TGTGCCAGCAGTTTATACATGGCTAGCGGGAGAGGTGGTGAGCAGTACTTC.

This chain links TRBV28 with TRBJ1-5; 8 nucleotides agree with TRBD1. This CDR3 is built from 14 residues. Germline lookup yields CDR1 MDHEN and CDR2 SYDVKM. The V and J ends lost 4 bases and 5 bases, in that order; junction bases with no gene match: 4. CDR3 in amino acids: CASSSGQGHQPQHF. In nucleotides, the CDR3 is TGTGCCAGCAGTTCCGGACAGGGACATCAGCCCCAGCATTTT.

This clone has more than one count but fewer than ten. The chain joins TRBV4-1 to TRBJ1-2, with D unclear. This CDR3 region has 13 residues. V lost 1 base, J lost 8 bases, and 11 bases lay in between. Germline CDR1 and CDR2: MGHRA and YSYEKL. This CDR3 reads CASSQVSKRGYTF. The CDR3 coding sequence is TGCGCCAGCAGCCAAGTTTCCAAGCGGGGCTACACCTTC.

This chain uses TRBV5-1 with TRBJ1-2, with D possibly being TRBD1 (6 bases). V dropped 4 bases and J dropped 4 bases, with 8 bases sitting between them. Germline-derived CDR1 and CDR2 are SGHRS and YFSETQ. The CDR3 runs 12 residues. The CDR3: CASSEDSYGYTF. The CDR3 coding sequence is TGCGCCAGCAGCGAGGACAGCTATGGCTACACCTTC.

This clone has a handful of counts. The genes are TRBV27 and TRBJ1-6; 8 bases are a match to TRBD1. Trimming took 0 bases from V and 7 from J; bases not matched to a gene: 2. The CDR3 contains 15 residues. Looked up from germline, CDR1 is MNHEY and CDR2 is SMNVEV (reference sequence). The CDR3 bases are TGTGCCAGCAGTTTATCGAGGACAGGGAATTCACCCCTCCACTTT. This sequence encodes CASSLSRTGNSPLHF.

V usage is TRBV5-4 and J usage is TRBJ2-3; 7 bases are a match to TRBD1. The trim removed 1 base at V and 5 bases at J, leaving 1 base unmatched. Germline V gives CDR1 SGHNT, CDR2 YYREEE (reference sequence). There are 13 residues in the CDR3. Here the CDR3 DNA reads TGTGCCAGCAGCTTGCAGGGGGTAGATACGCAGTATTTT. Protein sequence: CASSLQGVDTQYF.

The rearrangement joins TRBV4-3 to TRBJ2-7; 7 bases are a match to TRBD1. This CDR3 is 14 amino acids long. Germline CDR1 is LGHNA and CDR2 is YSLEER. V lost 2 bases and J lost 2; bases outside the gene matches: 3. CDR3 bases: TGCGCCAGCAGCCAAAGACAGGGAACCTACGAGCAGTACTTC. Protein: CASSQRQGTYEQYF.

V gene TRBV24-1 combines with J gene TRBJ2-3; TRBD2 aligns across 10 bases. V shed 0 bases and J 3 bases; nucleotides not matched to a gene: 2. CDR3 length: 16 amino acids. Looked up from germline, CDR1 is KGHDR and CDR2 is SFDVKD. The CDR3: CATSDLRAGGTDTQYF. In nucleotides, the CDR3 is TGTGCCACCAGTGATTTGCGAGCGGGAGGGACAGATACGCAGTATTTT.

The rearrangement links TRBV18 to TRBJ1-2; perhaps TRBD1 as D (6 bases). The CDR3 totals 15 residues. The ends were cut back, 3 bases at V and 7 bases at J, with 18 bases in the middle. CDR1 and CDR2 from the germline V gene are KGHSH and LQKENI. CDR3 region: CASSPGTMGKGGYTF. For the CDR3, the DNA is TGTGCCAGCTCACCTGGGACAATGGGAAAAGGTGGCTACACCTTC.

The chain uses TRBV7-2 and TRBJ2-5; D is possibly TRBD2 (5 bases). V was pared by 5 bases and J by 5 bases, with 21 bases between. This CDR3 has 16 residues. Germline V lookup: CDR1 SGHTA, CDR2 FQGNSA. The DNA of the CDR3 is TGTGCCAGCAGCCCAACCCCGGGAAGAGGCCGGGAGACCCAGTACTTC. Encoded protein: CASSPTPGRGRETQYF.